This T cell receptor (beta chain) is drawn from a study of identical twins. To note about this clonotype: What it binds is not known.

Study conclusions and caveats: Rather than following the same donors, the conclusions depended on cross-sectional statistical analysis.

Via MiXCR, TCRdb re-called the 5' RACE reads, giving one row per CDR3 protein. The sample holds a few hundred thousand distinct CDR3 sequences, approximately 14% seen once. V lost 0 bases to trimming and J lost 7 bases, with 10 bases between them. CDR1 is SGHDT, CDR2 YYEEEE, per germline. CDR3 length: 13 residues. The sample was also reused in another study, on yellow fever vaccine responses in identical twins.

The clonotype was recovered from a young woman in good health. The sequenced sample was CD4+ T cells sorted from blood. The chain recombines TRBV5-6 with TRBJ2-5; no reliable D call. This CDR3 is CASSLAAPSTQYF. Written as DNA, the CDR3 is TGTGCCAGCAGCTTGGCTGCACCATCGACCCAGTACTTC.